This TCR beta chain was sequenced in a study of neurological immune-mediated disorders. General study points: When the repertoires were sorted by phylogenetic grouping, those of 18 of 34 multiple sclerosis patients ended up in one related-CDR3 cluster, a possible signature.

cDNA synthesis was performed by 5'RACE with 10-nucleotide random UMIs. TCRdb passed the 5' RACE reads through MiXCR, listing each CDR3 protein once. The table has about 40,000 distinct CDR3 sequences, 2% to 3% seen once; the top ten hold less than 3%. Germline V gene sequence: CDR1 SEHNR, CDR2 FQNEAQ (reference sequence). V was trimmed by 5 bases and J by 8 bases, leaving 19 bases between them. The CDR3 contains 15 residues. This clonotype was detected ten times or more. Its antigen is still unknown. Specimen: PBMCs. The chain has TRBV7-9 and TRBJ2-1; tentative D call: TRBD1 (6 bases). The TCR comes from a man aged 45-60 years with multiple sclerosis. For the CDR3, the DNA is TGTGCCAGCAGCCCCCTATTCGGCAGGGGCGATGAGCAGTTCTTC. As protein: CASSPLFGRGDEQFF. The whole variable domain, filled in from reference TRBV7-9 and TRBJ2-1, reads DTGVSQNPRHKITKRGQNVTFRCDPISEHNRLYWYRQTLGQGPEFLTYFQNEAQLEKSRLLSDRFSAERPKGSFSTLEIQRTEQGDSAMYLCASSPLFGRGDEQFFGPGTRLTVL.